The 12 T cell receptor beta chains listed next were all sequenced from one sample in a study of blood T cell repertoires in COVID-19. Assay: immunoSEQ multiplex PCR; the TCRdb copy retains only in-frame clones and omits some. The table has 300,000 to 350,000 clones, 90% seen once. Sequenced: peripheral blood. These receptors were taken from a woman aged 25 to 45 with COVID-19, enrolled during active disease.

This rearrangement joins TRBV27 to TRBJ1-1; D is unresolved. V lost 3 bases and J lost 1, with 6 bases in between. Germline CDR1 is MNHEY and CDR2 is SMNVEV (reference sequence). CDR3 length equals 13 residues. DNA for the CDR3: TGTGCCAGCAGTTTGCGGGAGAACACTGAAGCTTTCTTT. Residues: CASSLRENTEAFF.

The rearrangement links TRBV5-6 to TRBJ1-1; D is perhaps TRBD1 (6 bases). CDR3 length: 15 amino acids. The V gene lost 0 bases and the J gene lost 0 bases, with 9 bases spanning the gap. The V gene's germline CDR1 is SGHDT and CDR2 YYEEEE. CDR3 loop: CASSLGGRVNTEAFF. The CDR3 DNA is TGTGCCAGCAGCTTGGGGGGGCGGGTGAACACTGAAGCTTTCTTT. The variable domain in full, completed from reference TRBV5-6 and TRBJ1-1, reads DAGVTQSPTHLIKTRGQQVTLRCSPKSGHDTVSWYQQALGQGPQFIFQYYEEEERQRGNFPDRFSGHQFPNYSSELNVNALLLGDSALYLCASSLGGRVNTEAFFGQGTRLTVV.

Details on this clone: Other DNA sequences within the sample encode an identical CDR3. The chain couples TRBV30 to TRBJ1-5, with TRBD1 matching 10 bases. Germline CDR1 is GTSNPN and CDR2 is SVGIG (reference sequence). This CDR3 spans 14 amino acids. After removal of 2 bases from V and 6 bases from J, the junction contained 4 bases not matched to a gene. Here the CDR3 reads CAWSLDRGGQPQHF. Written as DNA, the CDR3 is TGTGCCTGGAGTTTGGACAGGGGGGGTCAGCCCCAGCATTTT.

The V call is TRBV28, the J call TRBJ1-5, with TRBD1 as a possible D gene (6 bases). CDR3 length equals 14 residues. CDR1 and CDR2 (germline): MDHEN, SYDVKM. Trimming took 6 bases from V and 5 from J, leaving 14 bases between them. The CDR3 spells CASRTQGIYQPQHF. The CDR3 bases are TGTGCCAGCAGAACCCAGGGGATCTATCAGCCCCAGCATTTT.

The chain recombines TRBV5-1 with TRBJ2-1; no clear D. Between the trimmed V and J ends, which lost 0 bases and 5 bases, there was a span of 6 bases. Germline CDR1 SGHRS, CDR2 YFSETQ. The CDR3 loop spans 13 amino acids. In DNA form, the CDR3 reads TGCGCCAGCAGCTTGGCCGCGCACAATGAGCAGTTCTTC. Amino acids: CASSLAAHNEQFF.

The chain couples TRBV5-1 to TRBJ2-4; 12 bases agree with TRBD2. J lost 0 bases, V lost 3 bases, and 7 bases had no gene match. Germline V gives CDR1 SGHRS, CDR2 YFSETQ. This CDR3 region has 18 residues. DNA for the CDR3: TGCGCCAGCAGCTATCGGACTAGCGGGGATGTAGCCAAAAACATTCAGTACTTC. Protein sequence: CASSYRTSGDVAKNIQYF.

The sample holds one count of this clone. This chain links TRBV15 with TRBJ1-5; 12 bases map to TRBD1. The CDR3 contains 17 residues. J gave up 9 bases and V 0 bases, and 9 bases lay outside the gene matches. Germline V CDR1 and CDR2: LNHNV, YYDKDF (reference sequence). The CDR3 is CATSRDRGTGGPGPQHF. The CDR3 DNA reads TGTGCCACCAGCAGAGATCGGGGGACAGGGGGCCCCGGGCCCCAGCATTTT.

The rearrangement uses TRBV3-1 (or the pseudogene TRBV3-2) and TRBJ2-1; 7 bases map to TRBD2. CDR1 and CDR2 (germline): LGHDT, YNNKEL (reference sequence). The trim removed 0 bases at V and 15 bases at J, leaving 14 bases unmatched. The CDR3 sequence is 15 residues long. CDR3 sequence: CASSQEAGVIDSRFF. The CDR3 region has the DNA TGTGCCAGCAGCCAAGAGGCGGGAGTAATTGATTCACGGTTCTTC.

As to this clone: The DNA is omitted, as the CDR3 cannot be located on it reliably, and the CDR3 follows TCRdb's listing. The V and J genes are TRBV7-3 and TRBJ2-1; the listed D gene, TRBD1, was not tested against the DNA. From its first to its last residue, the CDR3 has 17 amino acids. CDR1 and CDR2 from the germline V gene are SGHTA and FQGTGA. CDR3 in amino acids: CASSLFGPGGSNNEQFF.

Concerning this clone itself: This sample includes further DNA sequences coding for the same CDR3. V is TRBV5-5 and J is TRBJ2-7; 8 positions match TRBD2. Germline V gene lookup returns CDR1 SGHKS and CDR2 YYEKEE (reference sequence). Trimming at V came to 2 bases and at J to 4 bases, leaving 2 bases not matched to a gene. This CDR3 comprises 13 residues. CDR3 in DNA: TGTGCCAGCAGCTTCCCGGGGGGGTACGAGCAGTACTTC. The encoded protein is CASSFPGGYEQYF.

The genes are TRBV29-1 and TRBJ1-2; no firm D call. Germline assignment: CDR1 SQVTM and CDR2 ANQGSEA. CDR3 length: 14 amino acids. V dropped 0 bases and J dropped 5 bases, with 13 bases sitting between them. CDR3 DNA: TGCAGCGTTGAAGATTTGGAACAGCCTTATGGCTACACCTTC. Translating gives CSVEDLEQPYGYTF.

The chain is built from TRBV2 and TRBJ1-2; TRBD1 agrees at 12 bases. Germline CDR1 reads SNHLY; CDR2 reads FYNNEI. V lost 6 bases, J lost 4 bases, and 12 bases stayed unmatched. The CDR3 contains 17 residues. The CDR3 region is CASRAITGTGGVYGYTF. Written as DNA, the CDR3 is TGTGCCAGCAGGGCTATTACCGGGACAGGGGGCGTCTATGGCTACACCTTC. Combining the CDR3 with reference TRBV2 and TRBJ1-2 gives the whole variable domain EPEVTQTPSHQVTQMGQEVILRCVPISNHLYFYWYRQILGQKVEFLVSFYNNEISEKSEIFDDQFSVERPDGSNFTLKIRSTKLEDSAMYFCASRAITGTGGVYGYTFGSGTRLTVV.